This TCR beta chain came from a study of CD8+CD57+ T cells in acquired aplastic anemia (dated 2018 in TCRdb). Broadly, across the study: On average, sorted CD4+ and CD8+ cells yielded approximately 3 ug of extracted DNA, with a range of about 0.17 to 27.4 ug. For healthy donor samples, the average read count was about 10.8 million for CD4+ cells and roughly 12 million for CD8+ cells.

Genomic DNA served as template for TCR beta VDJ combination and CDR3 sequence profiling. TCR repertoire sequencing was run on an Illumina HiSeq 2000. Per the original workflow: TRBV/TRBJ rearrangement plots, CDR3 size and DJ length profiles, and Simpson's diversity index were used to assess repertoires. Whichever DNA sequence was most abundant in the deep sequencing data was defined as the immunodominant clone. CDR3 amino acid sequences were checked for sharing across subjects and were also compared against the VDJdb database and published repertoires. TCRdb reworked the public reads: Q25 trimming with fastp, MiXCR clone assembly, productive beta chains retained. For every CDR3 protein sequence, its rows merge into one entry that carries the most common genes and DNA. The V and J calls follow TCRdb's processing rather than the paper's. The sample includes about 180,000 distinct CDR3 sequences, with approximately 46% observed a single time. The ten most abundant clones make up approximately 2.9% of the sample.

Study-wide conclusions, independent of this receptor: Roughly 30 CD8+ CDR3 sequences were shared between patients and controls but appeared highly expressed in patients and within their immunodominant clones. Patients and healthy controls showed no significant difference in CD8+ Simpson's diversity (P=0.060).

In the study, sorted CD4+ and CD8+ blood T cells from patients with severe aplastic anemia and from healthy subjects underwent deep sequencing of TCR repertoires. Ficoll-Paque density gradient centrifugation was used to isolate peripheral blood mononuclear cells. CD4+ and CD8+ T cells were sorted by FACS or magnetic beads before DNA extraction. As regards this clonotype: The antigen it recognizes is unknown. No quality values exist for individual bases; no much larger clone is one base distant.

The germline V gene specifies MNHNS as CDR1 and SASEGT as CDR2. The V and J ends are trimmed by 8 bases and 2 bases, leaving 13 bases between them. The CDR3 contains 14 residues, cysteine and phenylalanine counted. Left in the record is the CDR3 DNA by itself, 42 bases read in frame from the first base. The sample consisted of sorted CD4+, CD8+, or CD8+CD57+ T cells (not recorded which) from PBMCs. The sequence links TRBV6-1 to TRBJ1-5, with no reliable assignment of the D segment. The sequence was obtained from a human donor in good health. The CDR3 loop reads CASGGLLGNQPQHF. Read as DNA, the sequence is TGTGCCAGCGGCGGACTTCTCGGCAATCAGCCCCAGCATTTT.